This paragraph reports one T cell receptor beta chain. Methods used by the authors: Reference gene primers were amplified, and this amplification served to estimate nucleated cell counts. The table came from immunoSEQ multiplex PCR; TCRdb's copy has only in-frame clones and leaves some out. That table furnishes V, J and clone size, whereas the DNA furnished D and trimming. The repertoire holds about 240,000 clones, with 85% to 90% as singletons. This entry belongs to a study of blood T cell repertoires in COVID-19. Study as a whole: From the United States, Italy and Spain came samples of acute and convalescent COVID-19.

The V end lost 3 bases, the J end lost 3 bases, and 12 bases lay between the germline ends. Germline V lookup: CDR1 MDHEN, CDR2 SYDVKM. The CDR3 runs to 15 residues. Donors of Cohort 3 who recovered were those that had two negative PCRs, clearance, or symptom resolution. Sequenced sample: PBMCs or T cells enriched from blood (not recorded which). The chain recombines TRBV28 with TRBJ1-3; no clear D. This sequence originates from a woman aged 25 to 45 who had recovered from COVID-19. The CDR3 is CASSFNVLIGNTIYF. CDR3 in DNA: TGTGCCAGCAGTTTCAACGTACTTATTGGAAACACCATATATTTT.